This T cell receptor beta chain was sequenced for a study of blood T cell repertoires in COVID-19. Overall study context: In each case, the material was cDNA or gDNA derived from T cells, B-cell-depleted T cells, or PBMCs.

The method was immunoSEQ multiplex PCR; TCRdb's version includes in-frame clones alone and lacks a portion of them. The sample yields tens of thousands of clones, just over 85% seen once. V was clipped by 6 bases and J by 4 bases; unmatched bases: 7. In germline, CDR1 is MNHEY, CDR2 SVGAGI. The CDR3 sequence is 14 residues long. The chain couples TRBV6-5 to TRBJ1-1, with 8 bases lining up with TRBD1. The TCR originated in a woman in her 70s with acute or convalescent COVID-19. The sample comprised peripheral blood. In DNA, the CDR3 is TGTGCCAGCAGCCTTCGACAGGGGCGCACTGAAGCTTTCTTT. Encoded protein: CASSLRQGRTEAFF.